Each of the 30 T cell receptor beta chains below was sequenced from the same sample in a study of siplizumab effects on memory and regulatory T cells. The table came from immunoSEQ multiplex PCR; TCRdb's copy has only in-frame clones and leaves some out. The repertoire includes approximately 100,000 clones, about 93% of them detected once, and about 0.62% sits in the top ten. Input material: Tregs sorted from blood. The source of these receptors is a human donor in good health.

The gene calls are TRBV7-9 and TRBJ2-3; TRBD2 matches 12 bases. Germline V gene sequence: CDR1 SEHNR, CDR2 FQNEAQ (reference sequence). The CDR3 is 18 residues long. V was clipped by 2 bases and J by 4 bases; unmatched bases: 10. CDR3 DNA sequence: TGTGCCAGCAGCTTATTTAGCCTAGCGGGAGGGCCCCCAGATACGCAGTATTTT. Translation gives CASSLFSLAGGPPDTQYF.

This chain connects TRBV6-5 to TRBJ1-2; D possibly corresponds to TRBD1 (5 bases). The CDR3 has 12 amino acids. Germline V gene sequence: CDR1 MNHEY, CDR2 SVGAGI. The ends were cut back, 4 bases at V and 7 bases at J, with 10 bases in the middle. The CDR3 DNA sequence: TGTGCCAGCAGTTCTCAGGGTAGTGGCTACACCTTC. It translates to CASSSQGSGYTF.

Written as DNA, the CDR3 is TGTGCCAGCAGCGGACGAGCGGCTGAGCAGTTCTTC. The encoded protein is CASSGRAAEQFF. This chain uses TRBV7-6 with TRBJ2-1; maybe TRBD2 (5 bases). The CDR3 contains 12 residues. The V gene's germline CDR1 is SGHVS and CDR2 FNYEAQ. Trimming pared 5 bases from V and 9 bases from J, leaving 11 bases between.

In nucleotides, the CDR3 is TGTGCCAGCAGTTTAAGGTCCGGGACAGGGGTCCACGAGCAGTACTTC. Translating gives CASSLRSGTGVHEQYF. The rearrangement links TRBV27 to TRBJ2-5; the match to TRBD1 covers 10 bases. The last part of the DNA fits TRBJ2-7 better; the J call may be wrong. The CDR3 length is 16 residues. CDR1 and CDR2 (germline): MNHEY, SMNVEV (reference sequence).

The V gene is TRBV2, the J gene TRBJ2-7; D may be TRBD1 (6 bases). The germline CDR1 and CDR2 sequences are SNHLY and FYNNEI. Trimming cost V 8 bases and J 2 bases, with 13 bases left between them. The CDR3 loop spans 13 amino acids. The CDR3 spells CASRNRAPYEQYF. CDR3 bases: TGTGCCAGCCGCAACAGGGCTCCCTACGAGCAGTACTTC.

This clone was counted once. This chain links TRBV5-5 with TRBJ1-5; weak D call: TRBD1 (6 bases). Trimming cost V 5 bases and J 5 bases, with 11 bases left between them. This CDR3 is 13 amino acids long. Germline assignment: CDR1 SGHKS and CDR2 YYEKEE (reference sequence). The CDR3 loop reads CASRQGPDQPQHF. In nucleotides, the CDR3 is TGTGCCAGCAGACAGGGACCAGATCAGCCCCAGCATTTT.

The J gene is TRBJ2-5, the V gene TRBV7-8; 7 positions agree with TRBD2. Germline trimming cut 1 base from V and 6 bases from J; bases unmatched to any gene: 11. The CDR3 extends over 16 amino acids. Germline CDR1 reads SGHVS; CDR2 reads FQNEAQ. CDR3 sequence: CASSLGSGRARKTQYF. In nucleotides, the CDR3 is TGTGCCAGCAGCTTAGGGTCGGGGAGGGCTAGGAAGACCCAGTACTTC. The entire variable domain, with the rest obtained from reference TRBV7-8 and TRBJ2-5, is as follows: GAGVSQSPRYKVAKRGQDVALRCDPISGHVSLFWYQQALGQGPEFLTYFQNEAQLDKSGLPSDRFFAERPEGSVSTLKIQRTQQEDSAVYLCASSLGSGRARKTQYFGPGTRLLVL.

The chain carries TRBV4-1 and TRBJ1-6; no clear D. V lost 2 bases and J 9 bases, leaving 11 bases between the germline ends. Germline V gene lookup returns CDR1 MGHRA and CDR2 YSYEKL. The CDR3 has 14 amino acids. As DNA, the CDR3 is TGCGCCAGCAGCCAACTGCCAAGGTGTTCACCCCTCCACTTT. Amino acid sequence: CASSQLPRCSPLHF.

The chain carries TRBV7-8 and TRBJ2-4, with 8 bases fitting TRBD2. The ends lost 1 base at V and 3 bases at J; junction bases unmatched: 5. The CDR3 runs 16 residues. Germline V CDR1 and CDR2: SGHVS, FQNEAQ. This CDR3 is CASSLGAGEGKNIQYF. CDR3 nucleotide sequence: TGTGCCAGCAGCTTAGGAGCGGGAGAGGGCAAAAACATTCAGTACTTC.

This chain links TRBV19 with TRBJ1-1; D unclear. This CDR3 contains 16 residues. Germline V lookup: CDR1 LNHDA, CDR2 SQIVND (reference sequence). The V and J ends lost 6 bases and 3 bases respectively, with 20 bases between them. Here the CDR3 DNA reads TGTGCCAGTAGGGGGTGGAGAGGGAACGTCTACACTGAAGCTTTCTTT. This gives the protein CASRGWRGNVYTEAFF.

This sequence joins TRBV6-6 and TRBJ1-2, with 8 bases fitting TRBD1. This CDR3 has 15 amino acids. The germline V gene encodes CDR1 MNHNY and CDR2 SVGAGI (reference sequence). V shed 6 bases and J 8 bases; nucleotides not matched to a gene: 14. The CDR3 is CASRETMTGAGGYTF. The CDR3 coding sequence is TGTGCCAGCAGAGAAACTATGACAGGGGCCGGAGGCTACACCTTC.

The chain employs TRBV7-9 and TRBJ2-4; TRBD2 might be the D (5 bases). V lost 1 base, J lost 0 bases, and 10 bases lay in between. Germline V CDR1 and CDR2: SEHNR, FQNEAQ (reference sequence). The CDR3 has 16 residues. The CDR3 loop is CASSLVRDLAKNIQYF. The CDR3 DNA sequence: TGTGCCAGCAGCTTAGTTCGGGATCTAGCCAAAAACATTCAGTACTTC.

The chain links TRBV27 to TRBJ2-1; TRBD2 matches 12 bases. This CDR3 is built from 16 residues. From germline, CDR1 is MNHEY and CDR2 SMNVEV (reference sequence). Losses at the gene ends were 6 bases for V and 10 bases for J; bases not matched to a gene: 13. The CDR3 sequence is CASRSPLAGGSGEQFF. The CDR3 DNA reads TGTGCCAGCAGGTCGCCCCTAGCGGGAGGGTCCGGGGAGCAGTTCTTC.

The CDR3: CASSYPASGSLSPNEQFF. CDR3 nucleotides: TGTGCCAGCAGCTACCCTGCTAGCGGCTCACTTAGCCCCAATGAGCAGTTCTTC. V usage is TRBV11-2 and J usage is TRBJ2-1, with 7 nucleotides matching TRBD2. CDR3 length: 18 residues. The germline V gene has CDR1 SGHAT and CDR2 FQNNGV. The ends lost 4 bases at V and 6 bases at J; junction bases unmatched: 18.

This clone was found once. The chain employs TRBV11-1 and TRBJ2-5; 10 nucleotides line up with TRBD2. Germline V lookup: CDR1 SGHAT, CDR2 FQDESV (reference sequence). This CDR3 has 18 residues. V trimming: 1 base; J trimming: 5 bases; junction bases outside the gene matches: 13. The CDR3 coding sequence is TGTGCCAGCAGCTTAGGCCGGCTAGCGGGAGCCTTGGAGGAGACCCAGTACTTC. Protein: CASSLGRLAGALEETQYF.

CDR3 DNA sequence: TGCGCCAGCAGCCCGGGACAGGGCCGACCTATCTCTGGAAACACCATATATTTT. Amino acids: CASSPGQGRPISGNTIYF. The rearrangement joins TRBV5-1 to TRBJ1-3; 9 bases map to TRBD1. The CDR3 sequence is 18 residues long. Unmatched junction bases numbered 11, after V lost 4 bases and J lost 0 bases. Germline assignment: CDR1 SGHRS and CDR2 YFSETQ.

The chain joins TRBV20-1 to TRBJ2-5, with D unclear. The CDR3 runs to 11 residues. Germline V lookup: CDR1 DFQATT, CDR2 SNEGSKA (reference sequence). Trimming pared 6 bases from V and 5 bases from J, leaving 10 bases between. CDR3 DNA: TGCAGTGCCACCGGTCCGGAGACCCAGTACTTC. Its translation is CSATGPETQYF.

CDR3 sequence (DNA): TGTGCCAGCAGTGACTCTGGATTGGGGAGAGATACGCAGTATTTT. As protein: CASSDSGLGRDTQYF. This chain links TRBV6-4 with TRBJ2-3, with a tentative D call TRBD2 (5 bases). The CDR3 consists of 15 residues. Germline assignment: CDR1 MRHNA and CDR2 SNTAGT. V was cut by 0 bases and J by 5 bases, with 12 bases left in between.

The V gene is TRBV7-9, the J gene TRBJ1-1, with D uncertain. The CDR3 extends over 15 amino acids. V was clipped by 0 bases and J by 5 bases, with 13 bases between them. Per germline, CDR1 SEHNR and CDR2 FQNEAQ (reference sequence). The CDR3 DNA reads TGTGCCAGCAGCTTAGCCTTTCGGGGTACGACTGAAGCTTTCTTT. Translating gives CASSLAFRGTTEAFF. Drawing the rest from reference TRBV7-9 and TRBJ1-1, the complete variable domain is DTGVSQNPRHKITKRGQNVTFRCDPISEHNRLYWYRQTLGQGPEFLTYFQNEAQLEKSRLLSDRFSAERPKGSFSTLEIQRTEQGDSAMYLCASSLAFRGTTEAFFGQGTRLTVV.

This clone was observed once. The V and J genes are TRBV18 and TRBJ1-1; no definite D call. Per the germline V gene, CDR1 is KGHSH and CDR2 is LQKENI. V lost 2 bases to trimming and J lost 5 bases, with 3 bases between them. This CDR3 comprises 11 residues. The CDR3 protein is CASSPTTEAFF. In DNA, the CDR3 is TGTGCCAGCTCACCAACAACTGAAGCTTTCTTT.

The CDR3 is CASSRRLASSYEQYF. The CDR3 coding sequence is TGCGCCAGCAGCCGCCGACTAGCGAGCTCCTACGAGCAGTACTTC. The chain uses TRBV10-2 and TRBJ2-5; 8 bases fit TRBD2. The end of the DNA fits TRBJ2-7 better, so the J call may be wrong. The CDR3 sequence is 15 residues long. Germline V gene data show CDR1 as WSHSY and CDR2 as SAAADI.

This chain uses TRBV5-4 with TRBJ2-1; D is perhaps TRBD2 (5 bases). The germline V and J ends were trimmed by 4 bases and 10 bases, with 12 bases remaining between them. Germline CDR1 reads SGHNT; CDR2 reads YYREEE (reference sequence). CDR3 length: 12 residues. The CDR3 is CASSPRTPEQFF. The CDR3 nucleotides read TGTGCCAGCAGCCCCCGGACTCCAGAGCAGTTCTTC.

The J gene is TRBJ2-1, the V gene TRBV9; maybe TRBD2 (7 bases). This CDR3 contains 19 residues. Trimming removed 0 bases from V and 7 bases from J, with 26 bases in between. The germline V gene has CDR1 SGDLS and CDR2 YYNGEE. The CDR3 loop reads CASSVVGGVGGGPSNEQFF. The CDR3 DNA sequence: TGTGCCAGCAGCGTAGTGGGTGGTGTTGGCGGGGGCCCTAGTAATGAGCAGTTCTTC.

The V gene is TRBV5-1, the J gene TRBJ1-1; D is uncertain. CDR1 and CDR2 from the germline V gene are SGHRS and YFSETQ. V was shortened by 4 bases and J by 5 bases, with 12 bases between the two germline ends. This CDR3 has 13 amino acids. The CDR3 sequence is CASSPGPGTEAFF. CDR3 nucleotide sequence: TGCGCCAGCAGCCCCGGGCCCGGGACTGAAGCTTTCTTT.

The chain combines TRBV7-8 with TRBJ2-7; 7 bases match TRBD2. In germline, CDR1 is SGHVS, CDR2 FQNEAQ. The CDR3 is 16 residues long. V trimming: 3 bases; J trimming: 0 bases; junction bases outside the gene matches: 8. The CDR3 is CASSFSGVAGSYEQYF. As DNA, the CDR3 is TGTGCCAGCAGCTTTTCGGGGGTAGCGGGCTCCTACGAGCAGTACTTC.

V is TRBV6-5 and J is TRBJ1-5; D remains ambiguous. Germline CDR1 reads MNHEY; CDR2 reads SVGAGI. The V and J ends lost 0 bases and 10 bases respectively, with 10 bases between them. The CDR3 runs 13 residues. CDR3: CASSYSTGAPQHF. The CDR3 DNA is TGTGCCAGCAGTTACTCGACTGGCGCCCCCCAGCATTTT.

The V and J genes are TRBV5-1 and TRBJ2-1; D may be TRBD2 (6 bases). The CDR3 is 14 amino acids. V lost 0 bases and J 10 bases, leaving 14 bases between the germline ends. Looked up from germline, CDR1 is SGHRS and CDR2 is YFSETQ. The CDR3 protein is CASSLVAGSGEQFF. The CDR3 nucleotides are TGCGCCAGCAGCTTGGTGGCGGGTAGCGGCGAGCAGTTCTTC.

V and J are TRBV2 and TRBJ1-2; no clear D. Per germline, CDR1 SNHLY and CDR2 FYNNEI. V lost 9 bases, J lost 8 bases, and 13 bases lay in between. This CDR3 has 11 amino acids. The CDR3 DNA reads as TGTGCCAGTACCCGCGAATTCGGCTACACCTTC. Protein: CASTREFGYTF.

The chain employs TRBV21-1 and TRBJ2-1; the DNA was not compared with TRBD2, the D call given in the table. TRBV21-1 corresponds to a pseudogene. The CDR3 has 14 amino acids. The CDR3 nucleotides read TGTGCCAGCAGCAGGTGCGAGTTCTACAATGAGCAGTTCTTC. Translated, it gives CASSRCEFYNEQFF.

The genes are TRBV18 and TRBJ1-1; 10 bases fit TRBD1. V lost 4 bases to trimming and J lost 2 bases; unmatched junction nucleotides: 7. Germline CDR1 is KGHSH and CDR2 is LQKENI. The CDR3 contains 16 residues. The CDR3 DNA reads TGTGCCAGCTCACGGGCCGGGACAGGGGTTAACACTGAAGCTTTCTTT. This gives the protein CASSRAGTGVNTEAFF.